Presented here are 27 T cell receptor beta chains from one specimen sequenced in a study of blood T cell repertoires in COVID-19. This table comes from immunoSEQ multiplex PCR, and its TCRdb copy is limited to in-frame clones, with some not included. The sample has about 130,000 clones; just under 85% are singletons. The sequenced sample was PBMCs or T cells enriched from blood (not recorded which). The receptors stem from a man aged 50-59 years who had recovered from COVID-19.

The chain couples TRBV30 to TRBJ1-6; no clear D gene. V lost 1 base and J 0 bases, leaving 7 bases between the germline ends. Germline CDR1 and CDR2: GTSNPN and SVGIG (reference sequence). CDR3 size: 15 residues. This CDR3 reads CAWSGADSYNSPLHF. The CDR3 DNA reads as TGTGCCTGGAGTGGGGCAGACTCCTATAATTCACCCCTCCACTTT. The whole variable domain, filled in from reference TRBV30 and TRBJ1-6, reads SQTIHQWPATLVQPVGSPLSLECTVEGTSNPNLYWYRQAAGRGLQLLFYSVGIGQISSEVPQNLSASRPQDRQFILSSKKLLLSDSGFYLCAWSGADSYNSPLHFGNGTRLTVT.

V gene TRBV27 combines with J gene TRBJ1-1; tentatively, D is TRBD1 (5 bases). CDR3 length: 14 residues. The V end was cut by 2 bases, the J end by 2 bases, with 9 bases between. Germline values: CDR1 MNHEY, CDR2 SMNVEV (reference sequence). The CDR3 nucleotides read TGTGCCAGCAGTTTAGTACAGGCTAACACTGAAGCTTTCTTT. This translates into CASSLVQANTEAFF.

This chain uses TRBV30 with TRBJ1-1; D remains ambiguous. V was cut by 5 bases and J by 10 bases, with 14 bases left in between. The CDR3 has 11 amino acids. Germline-derived CDR1 and CDR2 are GTSNPN and SVGIG (reference sequence). The CDR3 DNA follows: TGTGCCTGGGGGCAGAAAGTTGGAGCTTTCTTT. This sequence encodes CAWGQKVGAFF.

This clone was picked up a small number of times. The rearrangement uses TRBV7-8 and TRBJ1-5; D not certain. Looked up from germline, CDR1 is SGHVS and CDR2 is FQNEAQ. Deletions cut 0 bases from V and 7 bases from J, with 10 bases between. The CDR3 covers 14 residues. CDR3 residues: CASSLARAGQPQHF. The CDR3 DNA reads as TGTGCCAGCAGCTTAGCTCGGGCGGGGCAGCCCCAGCATTTT.

The chain employs TRBV6-2 or TRBV6-3 and TRBJ1-6; 8 bases are shared with TRBD1. CDR3 length equals 15 residues. Germline V gene sequence: CDR1 MNHEY, CDR2 SVGEGT. V lost 6 bases, J lost 7 bases, and 8 bases stayed unmatched. CDR3 protein: CASRYNQGANSPLHF. In DNA form, the CDR3 reads TGTGCCAGCAGGTACAATCAGGGGGCCAATTCACCCCTCCACTTT.

The gene calls are TRBV20-1 and TRBJ1-1; tentative D call: TRBD1 (6 bases). This CDR3 spans 11 amino acids. Germline CDR1 DFQATT, CDR2 SNEGSKA (reference sequence). V was cut by 5 bases and J by 7 bases, with 11 bases left in between. CDR3 loop: CSAPGTHEAFF. CDR3 bases: TGCAGTGCTCCCGGGACACATGAAGCTTTCTTT.

Only one count was recorded for this clone. This chain joins TRBV5-4 and TRBJ1-4; D remains ambiguous. V dropped 1 base and J dropped 5 bases, with 6 bases sitting between them. The germline gives CDR1 SGHNT, CDR2 YYREEE (reference sequence). The CDR3 contains 13 residues. The CDR3 spells CASSLNQNEKLFF. DNA for the CDR3: TGTGCCAGCAGCTTGAATCAGAATGAAAAACTGTTTTTT. Variable domain in full (rest from reference TRBV5-4 and TRBJ1-4): ETGVTQSPTHLIKTRGQQVTLRCSSQSGHNTVSWYQQALGQGPQFIFQYYREEENGRGNFPPRFSGLQFPNYSSELNVNALELDDSALYLCASSLNQNEKLFFGSGTQLSVL.

This chain links TRBV18 with TRBJ2-6; D gene unclear. The germline gives CDR1 KGHSH, CDR2 LQKENI. The CDR3 has 14 residues. Trimming took 6 bases from V and 0 from J, leaving 6 bases between them. The CDR3 sequence is CASSPPSGANVLTF. The DNA of the CDR3 is TGTGCCAGCTCTCCTCCCTCTGGGGCCAACGTCCTGACTTTC. The entire variable domain, with the rest obtained from reference TRBV18 and TRBJ2-6, is as follows: NAGVMQNPRHLVRRRGQEARLRCSPMKGHSHVYWYRQLPEEGLKFMVYLQKENIIDESGMPKERFSAEFPKEGPSILRIQQVVRGDSAAYFCASSPPSGANVLTFGAGSRLTVL.

In this sample, this clone turned up a few times. The chain employs TRBV4-3 and TRBJ1-1; the D is unclear. V was clipped by 4 bases and J by 1 base, with 7 bases between them. This CDR3 has 13 residues. Germline V gives CDR1 LGHNA, CDR2 YSLEER. Here the CDR3 DNA reads TGCGCCAGCAGCCTGACGGGGAACACTGAAGCTTTCTTT. This encodes CASSLTGNTEAFF.

The chain has TRBV5-1 and TRBJ1-2; TRBD1 agrees at 9 bases. V lost 0 bases to trimming and J lost 6 bases; unmatched junction nucleotides: 12. CDR3 length equals 17 residues. From germline, CDR1 is SGHRS and CDR2 YFSETQ. The CDR3 nucleotides read TGCGCCAGCAGCTTGGAGGGGACAGGGTGGGACGCGGATGGCTACACCTTC. This translates into CASSLEGTGWDADGYTF.

J is TRBJ1-1 and V is TRBV10-3, with D possibly being TRBD1 (6 bases). Germline V CDR1 and CDR2: ENHRY, SYGVKD. V lost 4 bases to trimming and J lost 7 bases, with 10 bases between them. This CDR3 comprises 12 residues. The CDR3: CAISVPRGEAFF. The CDR3 coding sequence is TGTGCCATCAGTGTCCCCAGGGGTGAAGCTTTCTTT.

The chain employs TRBV25-1 and TRBJ2-2; weak D call: TRBD1 (6 bases). This CDR3 spans 15 amino acids. Trimming removed 3 bases at V and 8 bases at J, with 16 bases between. The germline V gene has CDR1 MGHDK and CDR2 SYGVNS. The CDR3 bases are TGTGCCAGCAGTGAGATGGGGGCTCGTGGTGGGGAGCTGTTTTTT. It codes for CASSEMGARGGELFF.

The rearrangement joins TRBV19 to TRBJ1-5, with D possibly matching TRBD1 (6 bases). The CDR3 has 13 amino acids. Trimming removed 6 bases at V and 4 bases at J, with 10 bases between. Germline CDR1 is LNHDA and CDR2 is SQIVND (reference sequence). The CDR3: CASRQGLNQPQHF. The CDR3 region has the DNA TGTGCCAGTAGACAGGGACTAAATCAGCCCCAGCATTTT. The whole variable domain, remainder taken from reference TRBV19 and TRBJ1-5, is DGGITQSPKYLFRKEGQNVTLSCEQNLNHDAMYWYRQDPGQGLRLIYYSQIVNDFQKGDIAEGYSVSREKKESFPLTVTSAQKNPTAFYLCASRQGLNQPQHFGDGTRLSIL.

The chain combines TRBV28 with TRBJ2-1; D possibly corresponds to TRBD2 (5 bases). Germline values: CDR1 MDHEN, CDR2 SYDVKM. The V and J ends lost 2 bases and 1 base respectively, with 12 bases between them. CDR3 length: 16 residues. CDR3 sequence: CASSLLAGLSYNEQFF. CDR3 bases: TGTGCCAGCAGTTTACTGGCGGGTCTTTCCTACAATGAGCAGTTCTTC. Full variable domain (missing parts from reference TRBV28 and TRBJ2-1): DVKVTQSSRYLVKRTGEKVFLECVQDMDHENMFWYRQDPGLGLRLIYFSYDVKMKEKGDIPEGYSVSREKKERFSLILESASTNQTSMYLCASSLLAGLSYNEQFFGPGTRLTVL.

The chain joins TRBV7-6 to TRBJ2-7; 8 bases are shared with TRBD1. The J segment lost 6 bases and the V segment lost 5 bases, leaving 9 bases of the junction unmatched. Germline V gene sequence: CDR1 SGHVS, CDR2 FNYEAQ. The CDR3 runs to 14 residues. CDR3 coding DNA: TGTGCCAGCAGCCCGGCCGGACAGGGCTCCGAGCAGTACTTC. Its translation is CASSPAGQGSEQYF.

The chain employs TRBV27 and TRBJ1-1; no clear D gene. The germline V gene has CDR1 MNHEY and CDR2 SMNVEV (reference sequence). Trimming cost V 1 base and J 7 bases, with 10 bases left between them. This CDR3 region has 13 residues. CDR3 loop: CASSLLGQDEAFF. CDR3 DNA sequence: TGTGCCAGCAGTTTATTGGGTCAGGATGAAGCTTTCTTT.

The chain employs TRBV5-6 and TRBJ1-2, with D unresolved. The CDR3 runs to 13 residues. Germline loops: CDR1 SGHDT, CDR2 YYEEEE. V dropped 4 bases and J dropped 0 bases, with 7 bases sitting between them. CDR3 DNA sequence: TGTGCCAGCAGCCCGACTTCTAACTATGGCTACACCTTC. Encoded protein: CASSPTSNYGYTF.

The gene calls are TRBV11-2 and TRBJ2-1, with D possibly matching TRBD1 (6 bases). CDR3 length: 15 residues. V was trimmed by 5 bases and J by 2 bases, leaving 13 bases between them. The germline V gene has CDR1 SGHAT and CDR2 FQNNGV. CDR3 region: CASSPQGHTYNEQFF. The CDR3 region has the DNA TGTGCCAGCAGCCCACAGGGACATACCTACAATGAGCAGTTCTTC.

This clone was seen once. The chain uses TRBV10-3 and TRBJ1-5; D ambiguous. The germline gives CDR1 ENHRY, CDR2 SYGVKD. Trimming took 6 bases from V and 2 from J, leaving 14 bases between them. The CDR3 is made up of 15 amino acids. The CDR3 nucleotides read TGTGCCATCAGCGGGGTGGGCGGAGGCAATCAGCCCCAGCATTTT. It yields the protein CAISGVGGGNQPQHF.

The V call is TRBV19, the J call TRBJ1-5, with D perhaps matching TRBD1 (5 bases). The germline V gene has CDR1 LNHDA and CDR2 SQIVND (reference sequence). V gave up 3 bases and J gave up 9 bases, with 9 bases separating them. The length of the CDR3 is 12 residues. The CDR3, as DNA: TGTGCCAGTAGTATTGGTCAGGGGCCCCAGCATTTT. It codes for CASSIGQGPQHF.

As regards this clone: In the same sample, other DNA sequences code for this CDR3. The V gene is TRBV28, the J gene TRBJ1-2, with unresolved D. V was shortened by 6 bases and J by 5 bases, with 10 bases between the two germline ends. In germline, CDR1 is MDHEN, CDR2 SYDVKM. This CDR3 region has 12 residues. The CDR3 region has the DNA TGTGCCAGCAGCACCGGGGAGTATGGCTACACCTTC. It is translated as CASSTGEYGYTF.

The V call is TRBV7-2, the J call TRBJ2-2; possibly TRBD1 for D (5 bases). With 6 bases removed from V and 1 base from J, the gap between germline ends came to 9 bases. CDR1 and CDR2 from the germline V gene are SGHTA and FQGNSA. This CDR3 contains 14 residues. CDR3 coding DNA: TGTGCCAGCAGACACGACAGGAACACCGGGGAGCTGTTTTTT. Its protein product is CASRHDRNTGELFF.

This clone is a singleton in its sample. The V gene is TRBV15, the J gene TRBJ1-5; D is undetermined. Trimming removed 3 bases from V and 0 bases from J, with 9 bases in between. Germline CDR1 is LNHNV and CDR2 is YYDKDF (reference sequence). CDR3 length: 15 amino acids. Written as DNA, the CDR3 is TGTGCCACCAGCAGGATGCAGAATAGCAATCAGCCCCAGCATTTT. Protein sequence: CATSRMQNSNQPQHF.

CDR3 in DNA: TGTGCCAGCAGCTTGACAAGGGAGATTTCCCACACTGAAGCTTTCTTT. Translation gives CASSLTREISHTEAFF. The gene calls are TRBV7-9 and TRBJ1-1; D unresolved. Deletions cut 3 bases from V and 3 bases from J, with 17 bases between. Germline V gene data show CDR1 as SEHNR and CDR2 as FQNEAQ (reference sequence). The CDR3 length is 16 residues.

For the CDR3, the DNA is TGCGCCAGCAGCTTGGTTGGGCAGGGCCCGCATGGCTACACCTTC. Its protein is CASSLVGQGPHGYTF. This chain connects TRBV5-1 to TRBJ1-2; D may be TRBD1 (5 bases). CDR1 and CDR2 from the germline V gene are SGHRS and YFSETQ. This CDR3 has 15 amino acids. Trimming removed 0 bases at V and 6 bases at J, with 15 bases between.

The chain uses TRBV5-8 and TRBJ2-2; 7 nucleotides line up with TRBD2. Germline V CDR1 and CDR2: SGHTS, YDEGEE. This CDR3 region has 17 residues. The J segment lost 8 bases and the V segment lost 3 bases, leaving 16 bases of the junction unmatched. CDR3 loop: CASSSGSVAGPFGELFF. The CDR3 nucleotides are TGTGCCAGCAGCTCCGGGTCGGTAGCGGGTCCGTTTGGGGAGCTGTTTTTT.

The genes are TRBV5-4 and TRBJ2-7; TRBD2 matches at 11 bases. Trimming at V came to 1 base and at J to 6 bases, leaving 6 bases not matched to a gene. The CDR3 consists of 15 residues. In germline, CDR1 is SGHNT, CDR2 YYREEE (reference sequence). Here the CDR3 DNA reads TGTGCCAGCAGCTTGCCGACTAGCGGGGTATCCGAGCAGTACTTC. Translation gives CASSLPTSGVSEQYF.